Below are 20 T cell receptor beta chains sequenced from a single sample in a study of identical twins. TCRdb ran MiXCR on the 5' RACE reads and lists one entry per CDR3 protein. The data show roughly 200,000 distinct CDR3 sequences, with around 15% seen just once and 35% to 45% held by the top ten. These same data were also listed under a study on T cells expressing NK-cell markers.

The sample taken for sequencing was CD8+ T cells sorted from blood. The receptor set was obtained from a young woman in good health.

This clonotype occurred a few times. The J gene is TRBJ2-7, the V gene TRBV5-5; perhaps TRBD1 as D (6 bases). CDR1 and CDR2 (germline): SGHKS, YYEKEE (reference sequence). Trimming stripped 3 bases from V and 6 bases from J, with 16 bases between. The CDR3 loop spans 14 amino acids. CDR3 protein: CASSSSGTQREQYF. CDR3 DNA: TGTGCCAGCAGCTCCTCCGGGACACAACGCGAGCAGTACTTC.

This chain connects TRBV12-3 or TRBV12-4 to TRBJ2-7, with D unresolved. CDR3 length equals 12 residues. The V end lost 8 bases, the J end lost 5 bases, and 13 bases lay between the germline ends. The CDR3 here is CASGELWDEQYF. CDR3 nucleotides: TGTGCCAGCGGAGAACTGTGGGACGAGCAGTACTTC.

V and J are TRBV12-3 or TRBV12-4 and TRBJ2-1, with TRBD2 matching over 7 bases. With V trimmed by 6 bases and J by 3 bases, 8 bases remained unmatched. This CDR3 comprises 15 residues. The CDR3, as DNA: TGTGCCAGCAGCCGGGGACTACTTTACTACAATGAGCAGTTCTTC. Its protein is CASSRGLLYYNEQFF.

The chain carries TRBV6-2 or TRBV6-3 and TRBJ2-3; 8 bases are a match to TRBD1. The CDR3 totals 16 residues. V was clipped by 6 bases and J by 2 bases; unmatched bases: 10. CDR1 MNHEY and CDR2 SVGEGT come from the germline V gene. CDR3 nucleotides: TGTGCCAGCAGCGGCCCGACAGGGGTGATCACAGATACGCAGTATTTT. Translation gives CASSGPTGVITDTQYF.

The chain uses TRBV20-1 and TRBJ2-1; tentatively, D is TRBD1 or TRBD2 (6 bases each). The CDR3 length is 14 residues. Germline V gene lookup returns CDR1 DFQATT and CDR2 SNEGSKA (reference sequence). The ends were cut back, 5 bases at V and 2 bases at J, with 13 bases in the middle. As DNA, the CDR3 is TGCAGTGCTGAGGGGGGCAGCGCCTACAATGAGCAGTTCTTC. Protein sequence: CSAEGGSAYNEQFF.

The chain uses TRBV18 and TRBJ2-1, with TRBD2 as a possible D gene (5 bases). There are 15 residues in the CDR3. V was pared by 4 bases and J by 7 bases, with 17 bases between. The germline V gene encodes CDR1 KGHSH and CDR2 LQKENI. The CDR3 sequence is CASSHGLARENEQFF. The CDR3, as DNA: TGTGCCAGCTCACACGGCCTAGCACGCGAGAATGAGCAGTTCTTC.

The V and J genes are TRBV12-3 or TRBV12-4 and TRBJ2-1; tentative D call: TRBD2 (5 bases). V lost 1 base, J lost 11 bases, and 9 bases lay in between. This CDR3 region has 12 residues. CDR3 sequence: CASSLERLQQFF. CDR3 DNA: TGTGCCAGCAGTTTAGAGAGACTACAGCAGTTCTTC.

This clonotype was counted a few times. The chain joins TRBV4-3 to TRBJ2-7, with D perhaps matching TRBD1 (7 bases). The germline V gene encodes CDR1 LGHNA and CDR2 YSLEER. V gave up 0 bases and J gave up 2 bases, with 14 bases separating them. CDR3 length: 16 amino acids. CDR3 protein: CASSQDRQGGAYEQYF. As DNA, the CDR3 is TGCGCCAGCAGCCAAGATCGGCAGGGGGGAGCCTACGAGCAGTACTTC.

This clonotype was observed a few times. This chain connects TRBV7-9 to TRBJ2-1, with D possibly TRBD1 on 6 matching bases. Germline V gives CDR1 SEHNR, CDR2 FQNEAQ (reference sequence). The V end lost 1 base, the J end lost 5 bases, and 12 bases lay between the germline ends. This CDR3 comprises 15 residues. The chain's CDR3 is CASSLVERQDNEQFF. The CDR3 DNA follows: TGTGCCAGCAGCTTAGTGGAGAGACAGGACAATGAGCAGTTCTTC.

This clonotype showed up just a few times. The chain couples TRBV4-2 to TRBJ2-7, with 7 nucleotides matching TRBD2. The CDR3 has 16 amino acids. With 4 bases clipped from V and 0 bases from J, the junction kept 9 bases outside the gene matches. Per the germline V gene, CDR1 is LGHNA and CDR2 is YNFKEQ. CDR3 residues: CASSPEVLAASYEQYF. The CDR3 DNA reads TGTGCCAGCAGCCCAGAGGTCCTAGCGGCCTCCTACGAGCAGTACTTC.

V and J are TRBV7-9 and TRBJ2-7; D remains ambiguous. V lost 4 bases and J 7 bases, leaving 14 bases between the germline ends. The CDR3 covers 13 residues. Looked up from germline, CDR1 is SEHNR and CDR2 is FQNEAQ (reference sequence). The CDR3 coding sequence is TGTGCCAGCAGCTCGACGGAGTCCCCTGAGCAGTACTTC. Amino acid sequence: CASSSTESPEQYF.

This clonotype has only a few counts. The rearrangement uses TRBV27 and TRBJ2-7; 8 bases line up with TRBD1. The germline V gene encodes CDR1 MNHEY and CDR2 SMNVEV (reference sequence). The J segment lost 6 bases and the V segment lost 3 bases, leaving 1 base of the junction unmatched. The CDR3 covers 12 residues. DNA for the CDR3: TGTGCCAGCAGTTTCGGACAGGGCGAGCAGTACTTC. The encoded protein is CASSFGQGEQYF.

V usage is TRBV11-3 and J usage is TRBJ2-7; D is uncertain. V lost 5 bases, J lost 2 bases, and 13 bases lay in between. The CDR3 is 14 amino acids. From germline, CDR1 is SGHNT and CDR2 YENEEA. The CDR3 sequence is CASSVFPGAYEQYF. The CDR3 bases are TGTGCCAGCAGCGTATTCCCTGGAGCCTACGAGCAGTACTTC.

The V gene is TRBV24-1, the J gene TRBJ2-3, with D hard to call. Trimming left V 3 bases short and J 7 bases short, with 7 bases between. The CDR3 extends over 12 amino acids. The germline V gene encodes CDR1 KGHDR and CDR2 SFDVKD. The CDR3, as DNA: TGTGCCACCAGTGATCACAGAAATACGCAGTATTTT. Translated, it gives CATSDHRNTQYF.

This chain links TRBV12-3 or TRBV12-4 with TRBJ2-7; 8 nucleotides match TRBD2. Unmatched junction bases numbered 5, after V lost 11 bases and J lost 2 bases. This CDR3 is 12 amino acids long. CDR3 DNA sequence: TGTGCCTCACGGGGGGGGCCCTACGAGCAGTACTTC. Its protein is CASRGGPYEQYF.

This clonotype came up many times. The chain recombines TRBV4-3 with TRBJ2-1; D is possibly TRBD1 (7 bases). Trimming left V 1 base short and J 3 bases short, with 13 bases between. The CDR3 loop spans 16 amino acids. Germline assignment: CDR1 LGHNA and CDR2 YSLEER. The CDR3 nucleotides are TGCGCCAGCAGCCAAGGGACAGGAGGGAGCTACAATGAGCAGTTCTTC. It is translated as CASSQGTGGSYNEQFF.

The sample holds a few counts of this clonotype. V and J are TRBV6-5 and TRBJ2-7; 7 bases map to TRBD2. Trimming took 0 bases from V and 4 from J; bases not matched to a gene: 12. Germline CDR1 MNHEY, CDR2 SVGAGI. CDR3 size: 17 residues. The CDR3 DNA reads TGTGCCAGCAGTTACTCGAACTACGGCGGGGGAAGATACGAGCAGTACTTC. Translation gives CASSYSNYGGGRYEQYF.

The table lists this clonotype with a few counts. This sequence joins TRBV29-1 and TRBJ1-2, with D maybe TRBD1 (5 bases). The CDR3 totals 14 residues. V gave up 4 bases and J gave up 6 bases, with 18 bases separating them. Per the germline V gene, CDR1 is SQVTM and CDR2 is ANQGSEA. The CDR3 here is CSVGAGTHGDGYTF. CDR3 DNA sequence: TGCAGCGTTGGGGCTGGGACCCACGGGGATGGCTACACCTTC.

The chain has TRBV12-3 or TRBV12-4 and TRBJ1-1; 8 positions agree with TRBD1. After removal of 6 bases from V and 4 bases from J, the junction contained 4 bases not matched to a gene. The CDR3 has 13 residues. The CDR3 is CASSRGPGTEAFF. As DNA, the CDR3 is TGTGCCAGCAGCAGGGGGCCTGGCACTGAAGCTTTCTTT.

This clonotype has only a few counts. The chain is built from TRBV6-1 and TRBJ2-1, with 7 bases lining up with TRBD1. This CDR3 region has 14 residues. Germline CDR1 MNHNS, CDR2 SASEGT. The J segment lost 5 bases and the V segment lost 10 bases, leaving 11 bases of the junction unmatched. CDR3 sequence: CATHKGTENNEQFF. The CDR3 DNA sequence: TGTGCCACCCACAAAGGGACAGAAAACAATGAGCAGTTCTTC.